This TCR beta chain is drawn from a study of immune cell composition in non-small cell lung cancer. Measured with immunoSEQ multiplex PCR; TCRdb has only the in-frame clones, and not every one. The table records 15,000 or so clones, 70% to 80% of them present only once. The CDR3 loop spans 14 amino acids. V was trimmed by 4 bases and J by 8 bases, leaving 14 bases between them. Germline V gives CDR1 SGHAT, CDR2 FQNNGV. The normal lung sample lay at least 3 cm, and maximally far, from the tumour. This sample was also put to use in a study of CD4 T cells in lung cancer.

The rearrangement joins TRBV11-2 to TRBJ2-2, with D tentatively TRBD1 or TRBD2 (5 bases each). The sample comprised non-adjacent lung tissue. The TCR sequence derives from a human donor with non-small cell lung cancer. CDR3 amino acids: CASSSTRGRGELFF. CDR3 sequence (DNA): TGTGCCAGCAGCTCGACTCGGGGCAGGGGGGAGCTGTTTTTT.